The rows below give T cell receptor beta chains drawn from one sample of a study of T cell repertoires in cytomegalovirus infection. One entry per CDR3 protein, called by TCRdb with MiXCR from the reads. The repertoire includes 500,000 or so distinct CDR3 sequences, more than 15% of them detected once, and roughly 25% sits in the top ten. The sequenced material came from CD8+ T cells from PBMCs. All receptors derive from a human donor in good health (CMV status not recorded). Some clones in this sample may be carry-over from other donors' samples. Each CDR3 is given with its conserved first and last residue.

v_gene	j_gene	CDR3aa
TRBV6-2/TRBV6-3	TRBJ2-7	CASSYSPGHVDGYEQYF
TRBV6-1	TRBJ1-5	CASVPRDRYQPQHF
TRBV7-6	TRBJ1-2	CASSLEPGTNYGYTF
TRBV4-1	TRBJ1-5	CASSLIGTGSQPQHF
TRBV5-6	TRBJ1-4	CASSSSGTGGEKLFF
TRBV7-9	TRBJ2-1	CASSPPGLAGDDHEQFF
TRBV20-1	TRBJ2-2	CSARAKPGLAVNTGELFF
TRBV11-2	TRBJ1-1	CASRRGQGPEAFF
TRBV12-5	TRBJ2-7	CASADGGAAYEQYF
TRBV7-8	TRBJ2-1	CASSLRSGTTFF
TRBV7-9	TRBJ1-4	CASSFPGTGDGEKLFF
TRBV20-1	TRBJ1-5	CSAVTANQPQHF
TRBV19	TRBJ2-1	CASRLSIGGGTAFYNEQFF
TRBV5-1	TRBJ2-1	CASSSPMEGGEQFF
TRBV27	TRBJ2-5	CASSLRRLEETQYF
TRBV7-2	TRBJ1-1	CASNARWNTEAFF
TRBV11-2	TRBJ2-1	CASTITPTGYNEQFF
TRBV28	TRBJ1-1	CASRIGGEGTEAFF
TRBV12-3/TRBV12-4	TRBJ2-1	CASSTELTENEQFF
TRBV2	TRBJ1-1	CASTGWDRATEAFF